The 13 T cell receptor beta chains given below trace back to one sample, sequenced in a study of blood T cell repertoires in COVID-19. TCRdb's table, derived via immunoSEQ multiplex PCR, lists solely in-frame clones and lacks some. This table has approximately 480,000 clones, about 91% appearing once. The sequencing sample was made of peripheral blood. These receptors all come from a man between 18 and 29 years old with COVID-19, enrolled during active disease.

J is TRBJ2-1 and V is TRBV6-1, with 11 bases identical to TRBD1. The V gene end was trimmed by 4 bases and the J gene end by 4 bases; junction bases not matched to a gene: 15. The length of the CDR3 is 19 residues. CDR1 and CDR2 (germline): MNHNS, SASEGT. CDR3 amino acids: CASSGWTGGAYKTYNEQFF. As DNA, the CDR3 is TGTGCCAGCAGTGGTTGGACAGGGGGCGCCTATAAAACTTACAATGAGCAGTTCTTC.

The count of this clone is one. The chain carries TRBV2 and TRBJ1-3; no firm D call. The CDR3 is 14 amino acids. Germline values: CDR1 SNHLY, CDR2 FYNNEI. Between the trimmed V and J ends, which lost 4 bases and 3 bases, there was a span of 10 bases. In nucleotides, the CDR3 is TGTGCCAGCAGTGTGGAGGTGAATGGAAACACCATATATTTT. It is translated as CASSVEVNGNTIYF.

This clone was counted once. This chain connects TRBV6-5 to TRBJ1-6, with D maybe TRBD1 (6 bases). This CDR3 spans 14 amino acids. Trimming took 8 bases from V and 7 from J, leaving 15 bases between them. Germline CDR1 is MNHEY and CDR2 is SVGAGI. The CDR3 loop is CASRGGGLNSPLHF. The CDR3 region has the DNA TGTGCCAGCCGAGGGGGGGGCCTAAATTCACCCCTCCACTTT.

The chain has TRBV4-1 and TRBJ1-4; TRBD1 agrees at 8 bases. The CDR3 sequence is 13 residues long. V was pared by 6 bases and J by 7 bases, with 4 bases of the junction left unmatched. Germline CDR1 MGHRA, CDR2 YSYEKL. The CDR3 DNA reads as TGCGCCAGCAGAGGACAGGGTTTTGAAAAACTGTTTTTT. The encoded protein is CASRGQGFEKLFF.

CDR3 protein: CASSSPPHGTRGYTF. CDR3 sequence (DNA): TGTGCCAGCAGCTCCCCCCCCCACGGAACGAGGGGCTACACCTTC. The chain uses TRBV7-2 and TRBJ1-2; D not resolved. V was pared by 4 bases and J by 8 bases, with 20 bases between. The CDR3 totals 15 residues. Germline CDR1 reads SGHTA; CDR2 reads FQGNSA.

This clone was found a few times. The chain links TRBV5-6 to TRBJ2-7; TRBD2 is a possible D gene (7 bases). V gave up 1 base and J gave up 3 bases, with 17 bases separating them. The CDR3 runs 16 residues. Germline V gene sequence: CDR1 SGHDT, CDR2 YYEEEE. CDR3 coding DNA: TGTGCCAGCAGCTTGTGGGGGGGCTCCAAGGGCTACGAGCAGTACTTC. This codes for CASSLWGGSKGYEQYF.

The chain couples TRBV12-3 or TRBV12-4 to TRBJ1-5; D call uncertain. CDR3 length equals 11 residues. Trimming cost V 3 bases and J 6 bases, with 3 bases left between them. As DNA, the CDR3 is TGTGCCAGCAGTTTGAGTCAGCCCCAGCATTTT. Its protein is CASSLSQPQHF.

This clone was counted a single time. In DNA, the CDR3 is TGTGCCAGCAGCTTATTAAGGGGATTCCACGTCCTGACTTTC. Its protein product is CASSLLRGFHVLTF. The chain recombines TRBV11-2 with TRBJ2-6; possible D gene TRBD1, 5 bases. The CDR3 is made up of 14 amino acids. Germline-derived CDR1 and CDR2 are SGHAT and FQNNGV. Trimming took 2 bases from V and 11 from J, leaving 13 bases between them.

The chain recombines TRBV19 with TRBJ2-7; 7 nucleotides match TRBD2. Trimming removed 5 bases from V and 6 bases from J; junction bases left unmatched: 4. The germline CDR1 and CDR2 sequences are LNHDA and SQIVND (reference sequence). This CDR3 is 12 amino acids long. In DNA form, the CDR3 reads TGTGCCAGTAGTCCGGGGGGACCCGAGCAGTACTTC. The encoded protein is CASSPGGPEQYF.

In DNA form, the CDR3 reads TGTGCCAGCTCACGGGAACAGGGGGCTCGTGAAAAACTGTTTTTT. Translated, it gives CASSREQGAREKLFF. The V gene is TRBV18, the J gene TRBJ1-4; 9 nucleotides agree with TRBD1. V was pared by 4 bases and J by 7 bases, with 7 bases of the junction left unmatched. Germline V gene sequence: CDR1 KGHSH, CDR2 LQKENI. The CDR3 sequence is 15 residues long.

The rearrangement links TRBV3-1 (or the pseudogene TRBV3-2) to TRBJ2-2; D not resolved. Deletions cut 4 bases from V and 4 bases from J, with 13 bases between. This CDR3 is built from 15 residues. Germline CDR1 LGHDT, CDR2 YNNKEL (reference sequence). CDR3 sequence: CASSRSAVGTGELFF. CDR3 bases: TGTGCCAGCAGCCGTTCCGCGGTGGGCACCGGGGAGCTGTTTTTT.

The CDR3 spells CASSSMVGGTEAFF. In nucleotides, the CDR3 is TGCGCCAGCAGCTCGATGGTCGGGGGGACTGAAGCTTTCTTT. This rearrangement joins TRBV5-1 to TRBJ1-1; maybe TRBD1 (5 bases). CDR3 size: 14 residues. Germline V gives CDR1 SGHRS, CDR2 YFSETQ. Trimming took 3 bases from V and 5 from J, leaving 14 bases between them.

Note on this clone: The sample carries other DNA sequences with the same CDR3. The V gene is TRBV2, the J gene TRBJ1-2; 10 nucleotides line up with TRBD1. V lost 6 bases to trimming and J lost 6 bases; unmatched junction nucleotides: 1. CDR1 is SNHLY and CDR2 is FYNNEI in the germline V gene. This CDR3 comprises 12 residues. The DNA for the CDR3 is TGTGCCAGCAGCGGACAGGGGGATGGCTACACCTTC. Protein product: CASSGQGDGYTF.